The 21 T cell receptor beta chains below were found in one sample sequenced in a study of blood T cells in healthy people across ages. Primed by a sample-barcoded 5' primer and a J-beta primer mix, a second PCR proceeded for roughly 6 to 12 cycles. TCRdb ran MiXCR on the 5' RACE reads and lists one entry per CDR3 protein. This table holds hundreds of thousands of distinct CDR3 sequences, about 30% found once. Sequencing was carried out using blood. The origin of the receptors is an elderly woman in good health.

The chain recombines TRBV5-1 with TRBJ1-2; 8 bases align to TRBD1. After removal of 2 bases from V and 2 bases from J, the junction contained 5 bases not matched to a gene. Per germline, CDR1 SGHRS and CDR2 YFSETQ. This CDR3 is 15 amino acids long. Written as DNA, the CDR3 is TGCGCCAGCAGCTTAGGGACAGGCCTAAACTATGGCTACACCTTC. Protein: CASSLGTGLNYGYTF.

This clonotype was counted ten times or more. The chain links TRBV20-1 to TRBJ2-1; TRBD1 agrees at 10 bases. Germline trimming cut 3 bases from V and 9 bases from J; bases unmatched to any gene: 8. The CDR3 length is 14 residues. The V gene's germline CDR1 is DFQATT and CDR2 SNEGSKA (reference sequence). CDR3 sequence (DNA): TGCAGTGCTAGCAGGACAGGGGGGGAAGGTGAGCAGTTCTTC. It yields the protein CSASRTGGEGEQFF.

The genes are TRBV2 and TRBJ1-5, with D maybe TRBD1 (5 bases). Trimming left V 4 bases short and J 8 bases short, with 21 bases between. Per germline, CDR1 SNHLY and CDR2 FYNNEI. This CDR3 spans 16 amino acids. CDR3 in amino acids: CASSGLHGTGGKPQHF. CDR3 nucleotide sequence: TGTGCCAGCAGTGGCTTACACGGGACCGGTGGAAAGCCCCAGCATTTT.

Remarks on this clonotype: Possible read error: a much larger clone is one base away. Here the CDR3 reads CASSQGGQRNSPLHF. CDR3 DNA: TGTGCCAGCAGCCAAGGTGGACAGCGGAATTCACCCCTCCACTTT. This chain joins TRBV3-1 and TRBJ1-6; perhaps TRBD1 as D (6 bases). Deletions cut 1 base from V and 7 bases from J, with 11 bases between. The CDR3 is 15 residues long. Per germline, CDR1 LGHDT and CDR2 YNNKEL (reference sequence).

CDR3 loop: CSASIATGGQPQHF. The CDR3 DNA reads TGCAGTGCTAGTATTGCGACAGGCGGACAGCCCCAGCATTTT. The genes are TRBV20-1 and TRBJ1-5; perhaps TRBD1 as D (6 bases). Germline assignment: CDR1 DFQATT and CDR2 SNEGSKA (reference sequence). With 3 bases removed from V and 7 bases from J, the gap between germline ends came to 16 bases. This CDR3 comprises 14 residues.

This clonotype has just one count. Since a much larger clone is just one base distant, this may be a read error. DNA for the CDR3: TGTGCCAGCAGTGATTCTCCGAACATTGAAGCTTTCTTT. Its protein product is CASSDSPNIEAFF. The gene calls are TRBV6-1 and TRBJ1-1; D uncertain. CDR1 is MNHNS and CDR2 is SASEGT in the germline V gene. The CDR3 is 13 amino acids.

With regard to this clonotype: One base away lies a much larger clone, so this may be a sequencing read error. The chain employs TRBV30 and TRBJ1-6, with 10 bases matching TRBD1. CDR1 GTSNPN and CDR2 SVGIG come from the germline V gene (reference sequence). CDR3 length equals 15 residues. The CDR3 here is CAWSSRQGARSPPHF. CDR3 nucleotide sequence: TGTGCCTGGAGTTCTCGACAGGGGGCTCGGTCACCCCCCCACTTT.

This clonotype appeared many times. This rearrangement joins TRBV29-1 to TRBJ2-6; 7 bases are a match to TRBD1. The CDR3 runs to 13 residues. From germline, CDR1 is SQVTM and CDR2 ANQGSEA. Trimming removed 6 bases from V and 4 bases from J; junction bases left unmatched: 3. CDR3 residues: CSVTGRGANVLTF. Here the CDR3 DNA reads TGCAGCGTGACAGGGCGCGGGGCCAACGTCCTGACTTTC.

This clonotype showed up many times. The chain combines TRBV29-1 with TRBJ2-3; D may correspond to TRBD1 or TRBD2 (5 bases each). The CDR3 sequence is 12 residues long. V dropped 5 bases and J dropped 1 base, with 7 bases sitting between them. Germline CDR1 is SQVTM and CDR2 is ANQGSEA. Here the CDR3 reads CSVRGGTDTQYF. CDR3 DNA: TGCAGCGTTCGAGGGGGCACAGATACGCAGTATTTT.

This clonotype was observed at least ten times. A junction boundary mismatches the germline segment, possibly from a read error. The chain couples TRBV5-1 to TRBJ2-3; the match to TRBD1 covers 8 bases. This CDR3 has 13 residues. Germline values: CDR1 SGHRS, CDR2 YFSETQ. CDR3 nucleotides: TGTGCCAGCAGTTGGACAGGGACAGATACGCAGTATTTT. As protein: CASSWTGTDTQYF.

The CDR3 DNA is TGTGCCAGCAGCCCCAAGTTGGGCAAGGAGGGTGAGCAGTACTTC. It is translated as CASSPKLGKEGEQYF. The chain combines TRBV7-9 with TRBJ2-5; TRBD2 is a possible D gene (6 bases). Germline V gene sequence: CDR1 SEHNR, CDR2 FQNEAQ (reference sequence). The V and J ends lost 5 bases and 11 bases respectively, with 24 bases between them. CDR3 length equals 15 residues.

This clonotype was observed at least ten times. The chain has TRBV6-2 or TRBV6-3 and TRBJ2-7; a weak D match, TRBD1 (6 bases). The germline CDR1 and CDR2 sequences are MNHEY and SVGEGT. This CDR3 comprises 15 residues. Trimming took off 6 bases at V and 2 bases at J, with 17 bases between the two ends. The CDR3 loop reads CASSQTGQRTYEQYF. For the CDR3, the DNA is TGTGCCAGCAGCCAGACTGGACAGCGGACCTACGAGCAGTACTTC.

This clonotype was observed a few times. The J gene is TRBJ2-4, the V gene TRBV5-1, with D possibly matching TRBD1 (5 bases). CDR1 and CDR2 (germline): SGHRS, YFSETQ. The V gene lost 0 bases and the J gene lost 9 bases, with 16 bases spanning the gap. The CDR3 runs to 15 residues. The CDR3 protein is CASSLAFEQAAIQYF. The CDR3 coding sequence is TGCGCCAGCAGCTTGGCGTTCGAACAGGCCGCCATTCAGTACTTC.

The table lists this clonotype with many counts. The rearrangement links TRBV7-3 to TRBJ2-3; unclear D gene. V dropped 5 bases and J dropped 2 bases, with 14 bases sitting between them. CDR1 is SGHTA and CDR2 is FQGTGA in the germline V gene. This CDR3 has 15 amino acids. The CDR3 is CASSLVGDLTDTQYF. In DNA, the CDR3 is TGTGCCAGCAGCCTTGTCGGAGACCTCACAGATACGCAGTATTTT.

This clonotype was found many times. The rearrangement joins TRBV10-3 to TRBJ1-6; D not resolved. Trimming left V 3 bases short and J 0 bases short, with 9 bases between. Germline V gene data show CDR1 as ENHRY and CDR2 as SYGVKD. The CDR3 runs 16 residues. CDR3 in amino acids: CAISDPSSSYNSPLHF. The CDR3 nucleotides are TGTGCCATCAGTGATCCGTCTAGCTCCTATAATTCACCCCTCCACTTT.

This clonotype was detected many times. The chain recombines TRBV3-1 with TRBJ1-2, with a possible D match to TRBD1 (5 bases). CDR3 length equals 15 residues. Germline CDR1 is LGHDT and CDR2 is YNNKEL (reference sequence). The ends were cut back, 0 bases at V and 8 bases at J, with 16 bases in the middle. Here the CDR3 DNA reads TGTGCCAGCAGCCAAGATCGGGGCGGCAGGAGAGGCTACACCTTC. This sequence encodes CASSQDRGGRRGYTF.

This clonotype showed up just a few times. CDR3 loop: CSVANGGGEAFF. In DNA form, the CDR3 reads TGCAGCGTTGCCAACGGGGGAGGTGAAGCTTTCTTT. The chain employs TRBV29-1 and TRBJ1-1; possibly TRBD1 for D (5 bases). The CDR3 sequence is 12 residues long. V shed 4 bases and J shed 7 bases, with 13 bases lying between them. Germline CDR1 SQVTM, CDR2 ANQGSEA.

This clonotype was recorded a few times. The chain is built from TRBV11-3 and TRBJ2-3; tentatively, D is TRBD1 (6 bases). The length of the CDR3 is 15 residues. The germline V gene encodes CDR1 SGHNT and CDR2 YENEEA. V was shortened by 5 bases and J by 5 bases, with 17 bases between the two germline ends. CDR3 in DNA: TGTGCCAGCAGCCAATCTGGCACAGGGATAGATACGCAGTATTTT. This codes for CASSQSGTGIDTQYF.

A note on this clonotype: Being one base from a much bigger clone, this may be a read error. The chain recombines TRBV7-7 with TRBJ2-1; perhaps D is TRBD1 or TRBD2 (5 bases each). The assigned J gene may be wrong: the sequence end matches TRBJ2-7 better. Germline lookup yields CDR1 SSHAT and CDR2 FNYEAQ (reference sequence). The length of the CDR3 is 16 residues. The CDR3 spells CASSSGMGESYNEQYF. The CDR3 nucleotides are TGTGCTAGCAGCTCTGGGATGGGGGAGAGTTACAATGAGCAGTACTTC.

The chain employs TRBV6-5 and TRBJ1-1; 7 bases are shared with TRBD1. The CDR3 is 14 residues long. V was pared by 6 bases and J by 1 base, with 5 bases of the junction left unmatched. Germline CDR1 reads MNHEY; CDR2 reads SVGAGI. Written as DNA, the CDR3 is TGTGCCAGCAGCCCCCGGGACAGGAACACTGAAGCTTTCTTT. Protein sequence: CASSPRDRNTEAFF.

This clonotype was seen just once. The rearrangement joins TRBV11-2 to TRBJ2-7; D perhaps matches TRBD1 (6 bases). Germline CDR1 and CDR2: SGHAT and FQNNGV. V lost 0 bases and J lost 0, with 24 bases in between. This CDR3 comprises 20 residues. CDR3 in amino acids: CASSLDGTLSGRRSSYEQYF. The CDR3 DNA follows: TGTGCCAGCAGCTTAGACGGGACACTTTCCGGTAGAAGGAGCTCCTACGAGCAGTACTTC.